This TCR beta chain was obtained from a study of radiotherapy plus CTLA-4 blockade in lung cancer. Using immunoSEQ multiplex PCR, the repertoire was profiled, and TCRdb retains in-frame clones only, with some absent. The sample lists 77,000 or so clones, roughly 80% occurring once. The CDR3 loop spans 17 amino acids. Germline CDR1 KGHSH, CDR2 LQKENI. V lost 0 bases and J lost 0, with 15 bases in between. In its sample, this clone was seen once. The chain is built from TRBV18 and TRBJ2-7; D not resolved. This TCR came from a human donor with non-small cell lung cancer whose response to radiotherapy plus ipilimumab could not be evaluated. The source was peripheral blood, collected from a patient treated with radiotherapy plus ipilimumab. The CDR3 sequence is CASSPPLTTDPSYEQYF. Written as DNA, the CDR3 is TGTGCCAGCTCACCACCGTTAACAACAGACCCCTCCTACGAGCAGTACTTC. Variable domain in full (rest from reference TRBV18 and TRBJ2-7): NAGVMQNPRHLVRRRGQEARLRCSPMKGHSHVYWYRQLPEEGLKFMVYLQKENIIDESGMPKERFSAEFPKEGPSILRIQQVVRGDSAAYFCASSPPLTTDPSYEQYFGPGTRLTVT.